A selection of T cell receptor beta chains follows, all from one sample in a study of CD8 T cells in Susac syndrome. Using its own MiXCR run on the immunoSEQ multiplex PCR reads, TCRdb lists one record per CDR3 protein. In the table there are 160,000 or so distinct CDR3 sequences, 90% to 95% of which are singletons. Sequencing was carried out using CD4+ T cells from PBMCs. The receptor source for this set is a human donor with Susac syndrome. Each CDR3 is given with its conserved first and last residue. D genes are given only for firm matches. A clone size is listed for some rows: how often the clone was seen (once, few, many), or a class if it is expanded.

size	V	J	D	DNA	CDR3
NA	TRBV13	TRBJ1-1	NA	TGTGCCAGCAGCCCAAGGTGGCAAAGGGGTACTGAAGCTTTCTTT	CASSPRWQRGTEAFF
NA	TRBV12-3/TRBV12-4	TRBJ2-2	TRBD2	TGTGCCAGCAGCCGTGATCGCGGGGGACGCGGGGAGCTGTTTTTT	CASSRDRGGRGELFF
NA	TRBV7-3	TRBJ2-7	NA	TGTGCCAGCAGCGCGGGACGGACCTACGAGCAGTACTTC	CASSAGRTYEQYF
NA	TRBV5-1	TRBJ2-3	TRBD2	TGCGCCAGCAGCTTGGGACTAGCGGGGGCAAGCACAGATACGCAGTATTTT	CASSLGLAGASTDTQYF
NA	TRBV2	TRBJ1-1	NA	TGTGCCAGCAGTTGGGGGTCGAACACTGAAGCTTTCTTT	CASSWGSNTEAFF
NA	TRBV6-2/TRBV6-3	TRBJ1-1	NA	TGTGCCAGCAACCACCCGCAGGGTAGGCACACTGAAGCTTTCTTT	CASNHPQGRHTEAFF
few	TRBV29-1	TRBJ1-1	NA	TGCAGCGGCACCCTGAACACTGAAGCTTTCTTT	CSGTLNTEAFF
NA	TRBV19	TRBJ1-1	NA	TGTGCCAGTAGTATCACAGGGCCCACTGAAGCTTTCTTT	CASSITGPTEAFF
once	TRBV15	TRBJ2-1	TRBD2	TGTGCCACCACAGCGGGGGAGTACAATGAGCAGTTCTTC	CATTAGEYNEQFF
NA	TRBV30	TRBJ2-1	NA	TGTGCCTGGAGTGGCCTCGGACAAGGACAGTTCTTC	CAWSGLGQGQFF
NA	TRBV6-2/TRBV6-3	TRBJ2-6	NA	TGTGCCAGCACCAAGGGTGGAGCTGGGGCCAACGTCCTGACTTTC	CASTKGGAGANVLTF
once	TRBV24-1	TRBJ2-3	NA	TGTGCCACCAGTGATTTAGGAAATACGCAGTATTTT	CATSDLGNTQYF
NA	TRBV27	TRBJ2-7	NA	TGTGCCAGCAGTTTCAGGGGATCCTACGAGCAGTACTTC	CASSFRGSYEQYF
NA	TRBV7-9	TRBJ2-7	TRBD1	TGTGCCAGCAGCTTAGACCCGGGACAGGGAAGGTACGAGCAGTACTTC	CASSLDPGQGRYEQYF
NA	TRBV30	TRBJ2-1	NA	TGTGCCTGGAGTCGAACGCGGTACTCCTACAATGAGCAGTTCTTC	CAWSRTRYSYNEQFF
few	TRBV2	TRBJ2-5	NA	TGTGCCAGCAGTGTCGTAGAAGAGACCCAGTACTTC	CASSVVEETQYF
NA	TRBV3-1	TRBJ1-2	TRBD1	TGTGCCAGCCCACAGGGGACCTTAAACTATGGCTACACCTTC	CASPQGTLNYGYTF
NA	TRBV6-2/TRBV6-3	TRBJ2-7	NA	TGTGCCAGCTCACTGCGAACGGGCCACGAGCAGTACTTC	CASSLRTGHEQYF
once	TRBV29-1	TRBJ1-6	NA	TGCAGCGTTCGTGAAACCTCTAATAATTCACCCCTCCACTTT	CSVRETSNNSPLHF
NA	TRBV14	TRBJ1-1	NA	TGTGCCAGCAGCCAAAGTCAGGGTCATGAAGCTTTCTTT	CASSQSQGHEAFF
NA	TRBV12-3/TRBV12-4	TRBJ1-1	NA	TGTGCCAGCAGTCCTACCGACAGAAAGCGACCTGAAGCTTTCTTT	CASSPTDRKRPEAFF
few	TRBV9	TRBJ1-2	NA	TGTGCCAGCAGCTCCCGGACAGCTAACTATGGCTACACCTTC	CASSSRTANYGYTF
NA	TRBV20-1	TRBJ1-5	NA	TGCAGTGCCCGAGGGACGGGACTCAATCAGCCCCAGCATTTT	CSARGTGLNQPQHF
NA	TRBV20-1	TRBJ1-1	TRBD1	TGCAGTGCTAGAGACGGACAGGGGACGGACACTGAAGCTTTCTTT	CSARDGQGTDTEAFF
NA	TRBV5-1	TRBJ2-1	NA	TGCGCCAGCAGGGGAGACGCCGAGCAGTTCTTC	CASRGDAEQFF
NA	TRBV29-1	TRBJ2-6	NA	TGCAGCGTCATTCGCGAGCGGACAATCGAGGGCTTCTCTGGGGCCAACGTCCTGACTTTC	CSVIRERTIEGFSGANVLTF
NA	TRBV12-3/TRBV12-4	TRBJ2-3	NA	TGTGCCAGCAGTTTGACGAAGCCACCCACGTATTTT	CASSLTKPPTYF